This entry describes one T cell receptor beta chain. Its target is not known. The trim removed 6 bases at V and 0 bases at J, leaving 2 bases unmatched. The CDR3 consists of 14 residues. Germline lookup yields CDR1 LNHDA and CDR2 SQIVND (reference sequence). This specimen comes from a study of somatic mutations in cytotoxic T cells in rheumatoid arthritis. General study results and limits: Of the expanded CD8+ clones, the antigen targets were not known. Clonality of CD8+ cells rose with age in rheumatoid arthritis patients but not healthy controls.

Using positive magnetic bead selection on an AutoMACS, CD4+ and CD8+ cells were isolated, after which their purity was checked by flow cytometry. Study processing details: Among patient CD8+ clones larger than 1%, matches to published virus-specific TCRB sequences were rare. Some clones are missing from TCRdb's copy, which holds only in-frame ones; the method was immunoSEQ multiplex PCR. That table gives V, J and clone size, and the DNA gave D and trimming. The data contain about 7,300 clones, 74% of them singletons. The sequence derives from an adult with rheumatoid arthritis. What was sequenced was CD8+ T cells sorted from blood. The chain recombines TRBV19 with TRBJ2-1; 7 positions agree with TRBD1. The CDR3 bases are TGTGCCAGTAGATCAGGGGGCTCCTACAATGAGCAGTTCTTC. Protein: CASRSGGSYNEQFF.